The clone carrying this T cell receptor beta chain occurred once. Its specificity is not known. The sample comes from a study of type 1 regulatory T cells. TCRdb itself ran the reads through MiXCR, one entry per CDR3 protein. The data show about 62,000 distinct CDR3 sequences, with approximately 67% seen just once and less than 2% held by the top ten. General study results and limits: Type 1 regulatory T cells had a more restricted TCR repertoire than non-type 1 regulatory T cells.

The source of this sequence is a human donor in good health. The sample taken for sequencing was cultured non-Tr1 T cells, either the whole culture or a sorted T cell fraction (not recorded which).

The DNA for the CDR3 is TGCAGTGCTAGAGCACATATGAGGACAGGGCAATACGAGCAGTACTTC. Translation: CSARAHMRTGQYEQYF. The chain has TRBV20-1 and TRBJ2-7, with 8 bases fitting TRBD1. The length of the CDR3 is 16 residues. V was clipped by 1 base and J by 4 bases; unmatched bases: 12. Germline V lookup: CDR1 DFQATT, CDR2 SNEGSKA (reference sequence).